Shown below are 17 T cell receptor beta chains from a single sample sequenced in a study of shared clonotypes between healthy human individuals. Sequencing used immunoSEQ multiplex PCR; TCRdb keeps in-frame clones, though not all of them. The sample contains roughly 490,000 clones, 75% to 85% of which appear only once. Sequencing was performed on PBMCs. The source is a woman aged 40 to 50 in good health. Some clones in this sample may be carry-over from other donors' samples.

The rearrangement links TRBV28 to TRBJ2-5, with TRBD1 as a possible D gene (6 bases). The germline V gene encodes CDR1 MDHEN and CDR2 SYDVKM. This CDR3 region has 13 residues. Trimming removed 2 bases at V and 2 bases at J, with 6 bases between. The CDR3 protein is CASSLGQQETQYF. CDR3 DNA sequence: TGTGCCAGCAGTTTAGGACAGCAAGAGACCCAGTACTTC.

This clone occurred a few times. The chain combines TRBV6-4 with TRBJ2-4; 10 bases align to TRBD2. V lost 2 bases and J lost 6; bases outside the gene matches: 4. Germline assignment: CDR1 MRHNA and CDR2 SNTAGT. There are 15 residues in the CDR3. CDR3 DNA sequence: TGTGCCAGCAGTGACACTATAGCGGGAGGAAACATTCAGTACTTC. This sequence encodes CASSDTIAGGNIQYF.

The chain couples TRBV12-5 to TRBJ1-5; D uncertain. The germline gives CDR1 LGHNT, CDR2 FRNRAP. The CDR3 sequence is 11 residues long. The V gene lost 7 bases and the J gene lost 6 bases, with 7 bases spanning the gap. CDR3 sequence (DNA): TGTGCTAGTGCTCGATCTCAGCCCCAGCATTTT. Translation gives CASARSQPQHF.

This rearrangement joins TRBV27 to TRBJ2-3; 7 bases line up with TRBD2. The length of the CDR3 is 15 residues. V lost 8 bases to trimming and J lost 4 bases; unmatched junction nucleotides: 12. Germline V CDR1 and CDR2: MNHEY, SMNVEV (reference sequence). As DNA, the CDR3 is TGTGCCAGCGGGATGGGGGGGAGCGTTCCAGATACGCAGTATTTT. This sequence encodes CASGMGGSVPDTQYF.

The rearrangement links TRBV7-2 to TRBJ2-7; possibly TRBD2 for D (6 bases). The CDR3 is made up of 15 amino acids. The V gene lost 1 base and the J gene lost 2 bases, with 12 bases spanning the gap. Germline V gene sequence: CDR1 SGHTA, CDR2 FQGNSA. CDR3 loop: CASSLEVAEAYEQYF. In nucleotides, the CDR3 is TGTGCCAGCAGCTTAGAGGTAGCGGAAGCCTACGAGCAGTACTTC.

V and J are TRBV6-6 and TRBJ2-5; D might be TRBD1 or TRBD2, each matching 5 bases. Germline V gives CDR1 MNHNY, CDR2 SVGAGI (reference sequence). This CDR3 region has 10 residues. Deletions cut 8 bases from V and 5 bases from J, with 6 bases between. The CDR3 nucleotides read TGTGCCAGCGGGGACGAGACCCAGTACTTC. The encoded protein is CASGDETQYF.

CDR3 amino acids: CASSLYSSLNEAFF. As DNA, the CDR3 is TGTGCCAGCAGTTTATACAGCTCCTTGAATGAAGCTTTCTTT. This rearrangement joins TRBV28 to TRBJ1-1; D gene uncertain. This CDR3 spans 14 amino acids. Trimming removed 1 base from V and 7 bases from J, with 13 bases in between. Germline-derived CDR1 and CDR2 are MDHEN and SYDVKM.

This clone appeared a few times. The J gene is TRBJ2-7, the V gene TRBV5-6; 13 nucleotides align to TRBD2. CDR1 and CDR2 from the germline V gene are SGHDT and YYEEEE. V shed 4 bases and J 0 bases; nucleotides not matched to a gene: 4. CDR3 length: 16 amino acids. The CDR3 here is CASSRTSGRISYEQYF. CDR3 DNA: TGTGCCAGCAGCCGGACTAGCGGGAGAATCTCCTACGAGCAGTACTTC.

The rearrangement links TRBV5-1 to TRBJ1-3; D unclear. This CDR3 comprises 15 residues. The germline V and J ends were trimmed by 4 bases and 4 bases, with 15 bases remaining between them. The V gene's germline CDR1 is SGHRS and CDR2 YFSETQ. CDR3 sequence reads: CASSEADGRGNTIYF. The CDR3 nucleotides are TGCGCCAGCAGCGAGGCGGACGGGAGAGGAAACACCATATATTTT.

CDR3: CASSKLAASFDEQFF. In nucleotides, the CDR3 is TGTGCCAGTAGTAAACTAGCGGCCTCCTTCGATGAGCAGTTCTTC. The chain has TRBV19 and TRBJ2-1; TRBD2 aligns across 8 bases. Germline V gene lookup returns CDR1 LNHDA and CDR2 SQIVND (reference sequence). The CDR3 has 15 residues. V dropped 4 bases and J dropped 8; count of bases not matched to a gene: 10.

The chain combines TRBV7-3 with TRBJ2-3, with 10 bases fitting TRBD2. The germline CDR1 and CDR2 sequences are SGHTA and FQGTGA. V trimming: 5 bases; J trimming: 3 bases; junction bases outside the gene matches: 5. The CDR3 is made up of 15 amino acids. The CDR3 nucleotides are TGTGCCAGCAGCGCTAGCGGGAGTAGGACAGATACGCAGTATTTT. Translation gives CASSASGSRTDTQYF.

The V and J genes are TRBV6-6 and TRBJ2-7, with 12 bases aligning to TRBD1. V gave up 5 bases and J gave up 7 bases; unmatched junction bases: 9. CDR3 size: 15 residues. The germline CDR1 and CDR2 sequences are MNHNY and SVGAGI (reference sequence). CDR3 sequence: CASSAPGQGAREQYF. As DNA, the CDR3 is TGTGCCAGCAGTGCCCCGGGACAGGGGGCGAGGGAGCAGTACTTC.

The chain has TRBV7-9 and TRBJ2-2; no definite D call. In germline, CDR1 is SEHNR, CDR2 FQNEAQ (reference sequence). Trimming took off 5 bases at V and 7 bases at J, with 11 bases between the two ends. The CDR3 covers 13 residues. The CDR3 DNA reads as TGTGCCAGCAGCCCAGACTGGGGCGGGGAGCTGTTTTTT. This encodes CASSPDWGGELFF. The whole variable domain, remainder taken from reference TRBV7-9 and TRBJ2-2, is DTGVSQNPRHKITKRGQNVTFRCDPISEHNRLYWYRQTLGQGPEFLTYFQNEAQLEKSRLLSDRFSAERPKGSFSTLEIQRTEQGDSAMYLCASSPDWGGELFFGEGSRLTVL.

This chain joins TRBV6-5 and TRBJ2-7; D unresolved. Trimming stripped 6 bases from V and 2 bases from J, with 11 bases between. In germline, CDR1 is MNHEY, CDR2 SVGAGI. This CDR3 has 13 residues. The chain's CDR3 is CASRSTATYEQYF. CDR3 bases: TGTGCCAGCAGATCAACAGCCACCTACGAGCAGTACTTC.

The V and J genes are TRBV19 and TRBJ2-5, with D perhaps TRBD2 (7 bases). V was trimmed by 1 base and J by 11 bases, leaving 23 bases between them. Looked up from germline, CDR1 is LNHDA and CDR2 is SQIVND (reference sequence). This CDR3 has 16 residues. CDR3 sequence: CASSIVARGAGVSQYF. The DNA for the CDR3 is TGTGCCAGTAGTATAGTCGCTCGGGGGGCGGGTGTGTCGCAGTACTTC.

In this sample, this clone turned up once. J is TRBJ1-1 and V is TRBV7-8, with TRBD1 as a possible D gene (5 bases). CDR1 is SGHVS, CDR2 FQNEAQ, per germline. The CDR3 contains 14 residues. The V end was cut by 5 bases, the J end by 4 bases, with 14 bases between. As DNA, the CDR3 is TGTGCCAGCAGCCGCAGGGTGTCGGGCACTGAAGCTTTCTTT. This gives the protein CASSRRVSGTEAFF.

The genes are TRBV10-3 and TRBJ2-6, with D unclear. CDR1 is ENHRY, CDR2 SYGVKD, per germline. V lost 8 bases to trimming and J lost 0 bases, with 14 bases between them. The CDR3 is 16 amino acids. CDR3 region: CAISRTPYSGANVLTF. The CDR3 DNA is TGTGCCATCTCCCGTACACCGTACTCTGGGGCCAACGTCCTGACTTTC.